This T cell receptor (beta chain) comes out of a study of memory CD4+ T cells and cytomegalovirus serostatus. About the research overall: Of the healthy Belgian adults, 9 or 10 were CMV seropositive and 20 to 30 seronegative. Study-wide results and caveats: The CMV-associated TCR signature appears largely within the CD4+ memory repertoire.

Only in-frame clones appear in the TCRdb table, and some are missing; sequencing was by immunoSEQ multiplex PCR. The sample has approximately 41,000 clones, 76% seen once. V lost 6 bases and J lost 6, with 25 bases in between. This CDR3 has 18 amino acids. Germline CDR1 reads SGHRS; CDR2 reads YFSETQ. As for this clone: The antigen is not known.

The sort gate was single viable CD3+CD4+CD8-CD45RO+ cells for memory CD4+ T cells. Total CD4+ T cells were enriched by CD4 positive selection. This chain uses TRBV5-1 with TRBJ2-6, with D maybe TRBD1 (5 bases). The receptor's source is an adult in good health and CMV-seronegative. Sequencing was done on a sample of memory CD4+ T cells from blood. The CDR3 protein is CASTPFGHSSLVANVLTF. CDR3 coding DNA: TGCGCCAGCACCCCATTCGGACATTCGTCTCTGGTGGCCAACGTCCTGACTTTC.